This entry lists 14 T cell receptor beta chains sequenced from one sample in a study of vaccination and CD4 T cells after COVID-19 (dated by TCRdb to 2021 to 2024). The label giving this sample's treatment or condition can be read as: roughly ten-day PBMC culture with coronavirus spike peptide pools or control peptides (ViraFEST assay). Their antigens remain unidentified. Library prep was done by PCR. TCRdb names Illumina iSeq 100 as the instrument used. DNA from cultured CD4+ T cells underwent TCR sequencing with the Oncomine TCR Beta short-read assay at the Johns Hopkins FTIC core. Using fastp at Q25 and MiXCR, TCRdb reprocessed the public reads and kept productive beta chains. Under each unique CDR3 protein, matching rows form one entry showing the most common genes and DNA. This sample comprises 14,000 or so distinct CDR3 sequences, around 52% of them detected only once. The ten top clones hold approximately 15% of the sample.

Sequencing was done on a sample of CD4+ T cells from blood, cultured in vitro. The source is a human donor who had recovered from COVID-19.

The chain links TRBV5-1 to TRBJ2-7; D could derive from TRBD1 or TRBD2 (5 bases each). The CDR3 loop spans 15 amino acids. Germline loops: CDR1 SGHRS, CDR2 YFSETQ. Trimming removed 4 bases from V and 4 bases from J, with 18 bases in between. The CDR3 bases are TGCGCCAGCAGCCCCACCCCGGGGCCGCGATACGAGCAGTACTTC. Its protein product is CASSPTPGPRYEQYF.

This chain connects TRBV15 to TRBJ2-6; 7 nucleotides match TRBD1. Trimming removed 0 bases from V and 1 base from J; junction bases left unmatched: 0. Germline CDR1 is LNHNV and CDR2 is YYDKDF (reference sequence). This CDR3 comprises 16 residues. The CDR3 sequence: CATSRDRGSGANVLTF. For the CDR3, the DNA is TGTGCCACCAGCAGAGACAGGGGGTCTGGGGCCAACGTCCTGACTTTC.

The CDR3 loop is CASSWGAGGSTDTQYF. In DNA, the CDR3 is TGTGCCAGCAGTTGGGGTGCGGGAGGCAGCACAGATACGCAGTATTTT. The chain is built from TRBV28 and TRBJ2-3, with 8 nucleotides matching TRBD2. Germline V gene lookup returns CDR1 MDHEN and CDR2 SYDVKM. The CDR3 has 16 residues. The V segment lost 4 bases and the J segment 0 bases; nucleotides outside the gene matches: 6.

By sample fraction, this clonotype is medium-sized (0.01 to 0.1%). The chain joins TRBV20-1 to TRBJ1-5; a weak D match, TRBD1 (6 bases). The CDR3 runs 15 residues. V lost 6 bases to trimming and J lost 0 bases, with 15 bases between them. Germline loops: CDR1 DFQATT, CDR2 SNEGSKA (reference sequence). The CDR3 DNA reads as TGCAGTGCCCGAGAGGGGGGCCTTAGCAATCAGCCCCAGCATTTT. It encodes CSAREGGLSNQPQHF.

The chain carries TRBV2 and TRBJ1-2, with D perhaps TRBD1 (5 bases). This CDR3 region has 14 residues. Germline V gene data show CDR1 as SNHLY and CDR2 as FYNNEI. The ends were cut back, 7 bases at V and 1 base at J, with 13 bases in the middle. In nucleotides, the CDR3 is TGTGCCAGCAAGGGGCCAGGGCTTAACTATGGCTACACCTTC. Translation: CASKGPGLNYGYTF.

The chain combines TRBV7-9 with TRBJ1-6; TRBD1 matches at 7 bases. V shed 1 base, J shed 9 bases, and the junction held 3 bases outside the gene matches. The CDR3 consists of 14 residues. The germline gives CDR1 SEHNR, CDR2 FQNEAQ (reference sequence). In DNA form, the CDR3 reads TGTGCCAGCAGCTTAGACCAGGGGGGTTCACCCCTCCACTTT. It codes for CASSLDQGGSPLHF. The variable domain in full, with the rest retrieved from reference TRBV7-9 and TRBJ1-6, is DTGVSQNPRHKITKRGQNVTFRCDPISEHNRLYWYRQTLGQGPEFLTYFQNEAQLEKSRLLSDRFSAERPKGSFSTLEIQRTEQGDSAMYLCASSLDQGGSPLHFGNGTRLTVT.

This clonotype was seen only a few times. The chain is built from TRBV7-2 and TRBJ1-2; the D gene is possibly TRBD1 (6 bases). CDR1 is SGHTA and CDR2 is FQGNSA in the germline V gene. Trimming removed 3 bases at V and 6 bases at J, with 20 bases between. This CDR3 is 16 amino acids long. This CDR3 reads CASSFSVQGARDGYTF. The CDR3 coding sequence is TGTGCCAGCAGCTTCTCAGTACAGGGTGCGAGGGATGGCTACACCTTC.

In its sample, this clonotype was seen a few times. V is TRBV11-2 and J is TRBJ2-3, with D maybe TRBD2 (5 bases). The CDR3 consists of 15 residues. Trimming pared 0 bases from V and 4 bases from J, leaving 11 bases between. In germline, CDR1 is SGHAT, CDR2 FQNNGV. For the CDR3, the DNA is TGTGCCAGCAGCTTAGACGGGAAAGAGGCAGATACGCAGTATTTT. It specifies CASSLDGKEADTQYF. The variable domain in full, with the rest retrieved from reference TRBV11-2 and TRBJ2-3, is EAGVAQSPRYKIIEKRQSVAFWCNPISGHATLYWYQQILGQGPKLLIQFQNNGVVDDSQLPKDRFSAERLKGVDSTLKIQPAKLEDSAVYLCASSLDGKEADTQYFGPGTRLTVL.

The chain combines TRBV20-1 with TRBJ1-6, with D perhaps TRBD1 (6 bases). The CDR3 covers 17 residues. V was cut by 1 base and J by 9 bases, with 22 bases left in between. Germline V gives CDR1 DFQATT, CDR2 SNEGSKA (reference sequence). CDR3 protein: CSARAPSWTGGASPLHF. The CDR3 DNA reads TGCAGTGCTAGAGCACCGAGCTGGACCGGGGGGGCTTCACCCCTCCACTTT.

There are a few counts of this clonotype. V usage is TRBV10-3 and J usage is TRBJ2-6, with D maybe TRBD1 (6 bases). CDR1 and CDR2 (germline): ENHRY, SYGVKD. V lost 6 bases and J lost 2, with 17 bases in between. This CDR3 region has 17 residues. The CDR3 protein is CAISLLTGNAGANVLTF. CDR3 nucleotides: TGTGCCATCAGCTTACTCACAGGGAACGCTGGGGCCAACGTCCTGACTTTC.

This clonotype was found a few times. The gene calls are TRBV21-1 and TRBJ1-5; TRBD1 reflects the table's D call only, with no check against the DNA. TRBV21-1 is reported as a pseudogene. This CDR3 comprises 14 residues. CDR3: CASGGQERNQPQHF. The DNA for the CDR3 is TGTGCCAGCGGGGGGCAAGAACGAAATCAGCCCCAGCATTTT.

By frequency in the sample, this clonotype is medium-sized. The chain combines TRBV6-1 with TRBJ1-2; weak D call: TRBD1 (5 bases). CDR1 MNHNS and CDR2 SASEGT come from the germline V gene. Trimming removed 7 bases from V and 5 bases from J, with 14 bases in between. The CDR3 contains 13 residues. DNA of the CDR3: TGTGCCAGCATCCCCAGGGAGGGTTATGGCTACACCTTC. Protein sequence: CASIPREGYGYTF.

The CDR3 coding sequence is TGTGCCAGCAGCCTTACTAGGGGGACAGCGGAGACCCAGTACTTC. The encoded protein is CASSLTRGTAETQYF. This chain uses TRBV7-9 with TRBJ2-5; 7 bases match TRBD1. V gave up 5 bases and J gave up 5 bases; unmatched junction bases: 11. The CDR3 is 15 residues long. Germline CDR1 and CDR2: SEHNR and FQNEAQ (reference sequence).

This clonotype turned up a few times. The rearrangement uses TRBV20-1 and TRBJ2-3; possibly TRBD1 for D (6 bases). This CDR3 region has 12 residues. V gave up 3 bases and J gave up 3 bases, with 7 bases separating them. Germline CDR1 DFQATT, CDR2 SNEGSKA (reference sequence). The CDR3: CSARTGTDTQYF. The CDR3 nucleotides are TGCAGTGCTAGGACAGGAACAGATACGCAGTATTTT.